This TCR beta chain emerged from a study of T cell responses to AZD1222 COVID-19 vaccine. In regard to this clone: Its target is not known.

Germline V lookup: CDR1 SGHAT, CDR2 FQNNGV. The CDR3 runs 15 residues. Between the trimmed V and J ends, which lost 5 bases and 0 bases, there was a span of 13 bases. Findings and limits, study-wide: Elevations in Spike-specific TCR breadth and depth followed administration of two AZD1222 doses.

Clones were read by immunoSEQ multiplex PCR, and TCRdb kept only the in-frame ones, dropping some. The data contain roughly 78,000 clones, nearly 85% of them singletons. The sequence derives from an adult in good health. Sequences were derived from peripheral blood, sampled on day 0 of AZD1222 vaccination. The V gene is TRBV11-2, the J gene TRBJ1-1; no definite D call. The CDR3 loop is CASSRFGEMNTEAFF. CDR3 DNA sequence: TGTGCCAGCAGCCGATTTGGCGAGATGAACACTGAAGCTTTCTTT.